This TCR beta chain was sequenced during a study of cytomegalovirus exposure and HLA in healthy donors. The PCR contained 60 Vbeta and 13 Jbeta primers. Sequencing used immunoSEQ multiplex PCR; TCRdb keeps in-frame clones, though not all of them. The sample holds 150,000 to 200,000 clones, 79% seen once. With regard to this clone: The target antigen is unknown.

Points from the study as a whole: The listing of 150 to 200 TCR beta chains classed them as cytomegalovirus-associated.

Deletions cut 2 bases from V and 2 bases from J, with 12 bases between. Germline lookup yields CDR1 SEHNR and CDR2 FQNEAQ (reference sequence). CDR3 length: 15 amino acids. The sample consisted of PBMCs. V gene TRBV7-9 combines with J gene TRBJ1-2; D is unclear. The sequence came from a woman aged 25 to 39 in good health and CMV-seropositive. This CDR3 is CASSLIFRANYGYTF. The CDR3 bases are TGTGCCAGCAGCTTAATATTTAGAGCAAACTATGGCTACACCTTC. The variable domain in full, with the rest retrieved from reference TRBV7-9 and TRBJ1-2, is DTGVSQNPRHKITKRGQNVTFRCDPISEHNRLYWYRQTLGQGPEFLTYFQNEAQLEKSRLLSDRFSAERPKGSFSTLEIQRTEQGDSAMYLCASSLIFRANYGYTFGSGTRLTVV.